The rows below give T cell receptor beta chains drawn from one sample of a study of OX40 agonist ivuxolimab in advanced cancers. Clones were read by immunoSEQ multiplex PCR, and TCRdb kept only the in-frame ones, dropping some. The table has tens of thousands of clones, under 90% seen once. The sequencing here drew on CD4+ or CD8+ T cells sorted from blood, taken in a trial of the OX40 agonist ivuxolimab. The receptors were gathered from an adult with an advanced solid tumor such as melanoma, head and neck, liver or kidney cancer. Both conserved end residues are part of each CDR3. Fields, in order: J gene, clone size, V gene, D gene, CDR3 protein, CDR3 DNA. The D gene is left open where the match is weak. Size tells how often a clone was seen (once, few, many) or the class of an expanded clone, and some rows leave it out.

J gene: TRBJ1-6
clone size: once
V gene: TRBV11-2
D gene: TRBD1
CDR3 protein: CASTRLTGEAPLHF
CDR3 DNA: TGTGCCAGCACCCGACTGACAGGGGAAGCACCCCTCCACTTT

J gene: TRBJ1-1
clone size: NA
V gene: TRBV7-9
D gene: NA
CDR3 protein: CASNLAQGGTEAFF
CDR3 DNA: TGTGCCAGCAACTTAGCACAGGGTGGCACTGAAGCTTTCTTT

J gene: TRBJ2-7
clone size: NA
V gene: TRBV27
D gene: NA
CDR3 protein: CASTTPGGAYEQYF
CDR3 DNA: TGTGCCAGCACCACTCCCGGGGGCGCGTACGAGCAGTACTTC

J gene: TRBJ2-7
clone size: NA
V gene: TRBV6-5
D gene: NA
CDR3 protein: CASSSYYEQYF
CDR3 DNA: TGTGCCAGCAGTTCTTATTACGAGCAGTACTTC

J gene: TRBJ2-5
clone size: NA
V gene: TRBV10-3
D gene: NA
CDR3 protein: CAISESPTGQETQYF
CDR3 DNA: TGTGCCATCAGTGAGTCCCCAACAGGCCAAGAGACCCAGTACTTC

J gene: TRBJ2-1
clone size: NA
V gene: TRBV19
D gene: NA
CDR3 protein: CASSNNRGKTYNEQFF
CDR3 DNA: TGTGCCAGTAGTAATAACCGGGGGAAAACCTACAATGAGCAGTTCTTC

J gene: TRBJ1-5
clone size: NA
V gene: TRBV18
D gene: NA
CDR3 protein: CASSLTGGSQPQHF
CDR3 DNA: TGTGCCAGCTCACTTACTGGTGGTAGTCAGCCCCAGCATTTT

J gene: TRBJ1-1
clone size: NA
V gene: TRBV5-1
D gene: TRBD1
CDR3 protein: CASSGQGSGTEAFF
CDR3 DNA: TGCGCCAGCAGCGGACAGGGGAGTGGCACTGAAGCTTTCTTT

J gene: TRBJ1-3
clone size: NA
V gene: TRBV9
D gene: NA
CDR3 protein: CASSRNDQGYGNTIYF
CDR3 DNA: TGTGCCAGCAGCCGAAACGACCAGGGTTATGGAAACACCATATATTTT

J gene: TRBJ1-2
clone size: once
V gene: TRBV6-5
D gene: NA
CDR3 protein: CASSYGPRNYGYTF
CDR3 DNA: TGTGCCAGCAGTTACGGCCCACGGAACTATGGCTACACCTTC

J gene: TRBJ1-2
clone size: NA
V gene: TRBV5-4
D gene: NA
CDR3 protein: CASTRGGPNSNYGYTF
CDR3 DNA: TGTGCCAGCACTCGCGGGGGCCCCAACTCTAACTATGGCTACACCTTC

J gene: TRBJ1-4
clone size: NA
V gene: TRBV10-3
D gene: TRBD1
CDR3 protein: CASKVQGADEKLFF
CDR3 DNA: TGTGCCTCCAAGGTGCAGGGGGCGGATGAAAAACTGTTTTTT

J gene: TRBJ1-2
clone size: once
V gene: TRBV29-1
D gene: NA
CDR3 protein: CSVEDVRNYGYTF
CDR3 DNA: TGCAGCGTTGAAGATGTCAGGAACTATGGCTACACCTTC

J gene: TRBJ1-1
clone size: NA
V gene: TRBV5-3
D gene: NA
CDR3 protein: CARSLRAGSFTEAFF
CDR3 DNA: TGTGCCAGAAGCTTGCGGGCAGGGTCGTTCACTGAAGCTTTCTTT

J gene: TRBJ1-6
clone size: few
V gene: TRBV2
D gene: TRBD1
CDR3 protein: CASSVGRGNSPLHF
CDR3 DNA: TGTGCCAGCAGTGTGGGCAGGGGGAATTCACCCCTCCACTTT

J gene: TRBJ1-2
clone size: NA
V gene: TRBV27
D gene: NA
CDR3 protein: CASSFLGGANNYGYTF
CDR3 DNA: TGTGCCAGCAGTTTCCTCGGAGGGGCGAATAACTATGGCTACACCTTC

J gene: TRBJ2-7
clone size: NA
V gene: TRBV15
D gene: NA
CDR3 protein: CATSREQARYEQYF
CDR3 DNA: TGTGCCACCAGCAGAGAGCAGGCTCGCTACGAGCAGTACTTC

J gene: TRBJ1-1
clone size: NA
V gene: TRBV20-1
D gene: NA
CDR3 protein: CSARGGQAFF
CDR3 DNA: TGCAGTGCTAGAGGTGGCCAGGCTTTCTTT

J gene: TRBJ2-5
clone size: NA
V gene: TRBV12-5
D gene: NA
CDR3 protein: CASGLGHQSRETQYF
CDR3 DNA: TGTGCTAGTGGTTTGGGACATCAATCTCGAGAGACCCAGTACTTC

J gene: TRBJ2-2
clone size: NA
V gene: TRBV7-2
D gene: NA
CDR3 protein: CASSLSGTLTGELFF
CDR3 DNA: TGTGCCAGCAGCCTGTCCGGGACCCTAACCGGGGAGCTGTTTTTT

J gene: TRBJ2-1
clone size: NA
V gene: TRBV11-2
D gene: NA
CDR3 protein: CASSLDQIASKFF
CDR3 DNA: TGTGCCAGCAGCTTAGATCAGATTGCTAGCAAGTTCTTC

J gene: TRBJ1-5
clone size: NA
V gene: TRBV10-2
D gene: NA
CDR3 protein: CASSRGSRQGGNQPQHF
CDR3 DNA: TGCGCCAGCAGCCGAGGGTCCCGGCAGGGAGGGAATCAGCCCCAGCATTTT

J gene: TRBJ2-6
clone size: NA
V gene: TRBV19
D gene: TRBD2
CDR3 protein: CASSGLAGGSSGANVLTF
CDR3 DNA: TGTGCCAGTAGTGGACTAGCGGGGGGGTCCTCTGGGGCCAACGTCCTGACTTTC

J gene: TRBJ1-1
clone size: NA
V gene: TRBV11-1
D gene: TRBD1
CDR3 protein: CASTPPGAGGTEAFF
CDR3 DNA: TGTGCCAGCACCCCACCGGGAGCAGGGGGCACTGAAGCTTTCTTT

J gene: TRBJ1-4
clone size: NA
V gene: TRBV5-6
D gene: NA
CDR3 protein: CASSPQGYNEKLFF
CDR3 DNA: TGTGCCAGCAGCCCACAGGGATATAATGAAAAACTGTTTTTT

J gene: TRBJ2-6
clone size: NA
V gene: TRBV15
D gene: NA
CDR3 protein: CATSRAGSGANVLTF
CDR3 DNA: TGTGCCACCAGCAGAGCGGGCTCTGGGGCCAACGTCCTGACTTTC